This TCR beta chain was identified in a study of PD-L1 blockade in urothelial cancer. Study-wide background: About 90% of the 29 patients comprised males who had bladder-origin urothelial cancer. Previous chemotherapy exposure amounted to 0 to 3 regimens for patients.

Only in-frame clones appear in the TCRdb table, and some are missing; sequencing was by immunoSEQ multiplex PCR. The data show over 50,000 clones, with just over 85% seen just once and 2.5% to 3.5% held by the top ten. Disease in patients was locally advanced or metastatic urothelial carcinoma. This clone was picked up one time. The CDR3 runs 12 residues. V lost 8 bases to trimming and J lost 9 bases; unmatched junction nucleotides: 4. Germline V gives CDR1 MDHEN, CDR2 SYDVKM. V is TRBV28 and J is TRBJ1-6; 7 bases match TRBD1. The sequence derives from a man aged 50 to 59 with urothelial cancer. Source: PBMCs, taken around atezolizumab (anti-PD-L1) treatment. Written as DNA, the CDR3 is TGTGCCAGCCGGGACAGAAGTTCACCCCTCCACTTT. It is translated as CASRDRSSPLHF. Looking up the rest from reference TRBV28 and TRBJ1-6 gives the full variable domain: DVKVTQSSRYLVKRTGEKVFLECVQDMDHENMFWYRQDPGLGLRLIYFSYDVKMKEKGDIPEGYSVSREKKERFSLILESASTNQTSMYLCASRDRSSPLHFGNGTRLTVT.